This paragraph covers one T cell receptor (beta chain) sequence. The antigen this receptor binds is unknown. No per-base quality is available; no much larger clone lies one base away. The data were obtained in a study of OX40 agonist ivuxolimab in advanced cancers. In the study overall: Ivuxolimab was an agonistic, fully human IgG2 monoclonal antibody directed against OX40 (CD134), a costimulatory receptor. In the dose-escalation cohort, nearly 85% of patients were male, and the mean age was approximately 60 years with a range of about 20 to 80. Intravenous ivuxolimab was administered to patients every 2 weeks at six dose levels: 0.01, 0.1, 0.3, 1.5, 3 and 10 mg/kg. The paper reports the monotherapy dose-escalation portion (N of about 54 patients) of the phase I ivuxolimab trial. Of the approximately 50 dose-escalation patients, hepatocellular carcinoma was present in 19, melanoma in around 15, renal cell carcinoma in 9 and head and neck cancer in 9. Partial responses occurred in three dose-escalation patients: two with cutaneous melanoma and one with hepatocellular carcinoma. Prior anti-PD-1, anti-PD-L1 or anti-CTLA-4 therapy was permitted, and approximately 39% of dose-escalation patients had received checkpoint inhibitors. The point of sequencing TCRbeta in the periphery was to test whether ivuxolimab changed TCR sequence diversity and drove clonal T-cell expansion.

To sequence the TCRbeta CDR3 region, genomic DNA was isolated from the sorted cells. TCRbeta CDR3 regions were sequenced using the immunoSEQ Assay. Here the immuneACCESS table is served through TCRdb, limited to in-frame sequences with V and J called. Missing clones are a known gap in these copies; in checked studies unresolved V genes cover under half, and the rest lacks a known reason. The table for this sample lists fewer than 75,000 clones; 88% of them were counted only once. The ten largest clones represent under 0.75% of the sample. For CDR1 and CDR2, the germline V gene lists SGHTA and FQGNSA. Relative to germline, V is 1 base shorter and J is 0 bases shorter, with 4 bases between their ends. Measured from the cysteine to the phenylalanine, the CDR3 is 15 residues long. Solely the CDR3 DNA is kept, with 45 bases framed from the first base. Study-wide conclusions, independent of this receptor: In the 0.1-3.0 mg/kg groups, partial responders had among the lowest normalized peripheral clonal expansion, particularly in CD8+ T cells. The antigen specificity of the clonally expanded peripheral T cells was not determined. Clonal expansion of both CD4+ and CD8+ blood T cells was observed from baseline to week 6 at doses 0.1 to 3.0 mg/kg. Low levels of normalized T-cell clonal expansion were also seen in some patients who did not respond. On average, CD8+ T cells showed more expanded clones than CD4+ T cells after ivuxolimab.

The trial excluded patients who had a history of autoimmune disease or who were on systemic immunosuppression. Peripheral blood for TCR sequencing was drawn from every dose cohort at baseline, at cycle 4 day 1 and at cycle 7 day 1. The samples were taken from a phase I, first-in-human, multicenter, open-label dose-escalation trial of ivuxolimab. The trial enrolled adults with locally advanced or metastatic head and neck squamous cell, hepatocellular, melanoma or renal cell carcinoma. Before TCR sequencing, CD4+ T cells and CD8+ T cells were sorted from peripheral blood as separate populations. Source: CD4+ or CD8+ T cells sorted from blood, taken in a trial of the OX40 agonist ivuxolimab. The sequence was collected from an adult with an advanced solid tumor such as melanoma, head and neck, liver or kidney cancer. The chain was built from TRBV7-2 and TRBJ2-6, with the D gene not clear enough to name. The CDR3 has the sequence CASSLGGSGANVLTF. The bases read TGTGCCAGCAGCTTAGGGGGCTCTGGGGCCAACGTCCTGACTTTC.